The present T cell receptor beta chain was sequenced within a study of shared clonotypes between healthy human individuals (dated by TCRdb to 2020 to 2022). As for the study more broadly: The cohort comprised a couple of women and three men aged 18 to 49 years. To increase sequencing depth and limit assay-specific biases, different laboratories used diverse techniques to prepare libraries and sequence TCR repertoires. For each donor, CD4 naive and CD4 memory were each given three plates, CD8 naive was given two plates, and CD8 memory was given one plate. Each donor's leukapheresis produced roughly between roughly 0.9 and 9 billion PBMCs. To estimate repertoire size and how much clonotypes are shared between individuals, the study performed deep sequencing of blood TCR repertoires from about five healthy adults.

Overall results and qualifications from the work: When four donors were compared, the shared fraction of clonotypes was about 5% for naive CD4, around 3.6% for naive CD8, 2% to 2.5% for memory CD4, and 0.35% to 0.4% for memory CD8. Naive subsets generally had larger estimated clonotype richness than memory subsets did. Pairwise subsampling led to the expectation that sequencing depth would affect the degree of clonotype sharing among donors. Even with the large sequencing depth, rarefaction of the sorted-subset datasets indicated that sequencing was incomplete. Clonotypes shared by all four sorted-subset donors showed higher generation probabilities than non-shared clonotypes. Only blood was sampled, and tissue TCR repertoires likely differ from those in blood. The small number of donors limited the genetic and exposure-history diversity represented.

For this clone: Its cognate antigen has yet to be identified. Qualities for individual bases were not recorded, and no much larger clone is one base off.

V and J are trimmed by 6 bases and 4 bases, and the gene matches miss 7 bases of the junction. Per the germline V gene (reference sequence), MNHEY is the CDR1 and SMNVEV is the CDR2. Including cysteine and phenylalanine, the CDR3 has 14 amino acids. Only the CDR3 DNA is retained, 42 bases long and in frame from the first base. Using the deep immunoSEQ assay, multiplex PCR amplified TCR CDR3 regions from genomic DNA. Extracted genomic DNA from each cell subset was spread evenly across all wells of several immunoSEQ 96-well plates, with each plate serving as a replicate. Each replicate PCR for sorted subsets received roughly 200 ng genomic DNA, equal to tens of thousands of T cell genomes. Purified libraries were measured with a Qubit 3.0 fluorometer, size-checked on a Bioanalyzer 2100, and measured again with the KAPA Library Quantification kit. Each immunoSEQ 96-well plate was sequenced on its own single-read 150-cycle Illumina NextSeq 550 flow cell. The study's own analysis went as follows. Because the immunoSEQ output held only junctional sequences and lacked quality scores, the filtering could not match the filtering applied to full-length reads. To assign V/J genes and CDR3, sequences were annotated using PyIR, a Python wrapper for IgBLAST v1.9, with IMGT germline references. Reads were filtered out if the reads had weak V/J assignments (E-value above 1e-6), no CDR3, stop codons, out-of-frame junctions, or ambiguous translated residues. V3J clonotypes were defined as sequences sharing an identical inferred V gene, J gene, and CDR3 amino acid sequence. Percentage overlap between repertoires was calculated by dividing the number of shared unique clonotypes by the size of the smaller repertoire. RTK rarefaction, the Chao1 estimator, and Recon v2.1 estimates of unobserved clonotypes were used to assess repertoire richness. Generation probabilities were computed with OLGA for all TCRbeta clonotypes obtained by the gDNA method from four donors. The clones in this table, taken by TCRdb from immuneACCESS, are in-frame only. Not every clone is retained; where verified, under half of the shortfall comes from an unresolved V gene, and the cause of the rest is unknown. Clone size and V and J calls were adopted from that table, with D and trimming inferred from the DNA. The table for this sample lists roughly 1,500,000 clones; about 98.5% of them were counted only once. The ten largest clones capture 0.36% of the sample.

Donors were healthy HIV-negative adults with no recently reported acute infections or vaccinations. Every donor was a Caucasian adult living in Nashville, Tennessee, USA. Magnetic negative selection was used to enrich CD4+ T cells, after which naive cells were positively selected on CD45RA and the negative fraction became the memory subset. After blood collection by leukapheresis, PBMCs were isolated using Ficoll-Histopaque density gradient centrifugation and then cryopreserved in the vapor phase of liquid nitrogen. Purity and quantity of every magnetically sorted T cell population were checked by analytical flow cytometry. Genomic DNA was isolated from each sorted fraction and quantified by UV absorbance on a Nanodrop 2000c.

The sample consisted of naive CD4+ T cells sorted from blood. The intended sense of this specimen's cell subset or site label: CD45RA+ positively selected. The sequence was collected from a man aged 30-40 years in good health. This receptor chain uses TRBV27 and TRBJ2-3; TRBD2 lines up with 7 middle nucleotides. The sequenced DNA: TGTGCCAGCAGGAGCGGGGCCTCACCAGATACGCAGTATTTT. Its protein product is CASRSGASPDTQYF.